Listed below are T cell receptor beta chains from one sample, sequenced in a study of blood T cell repertoires in COVID-19. Sequenced by immunoSEQ multiplex PCR; TCRdb stores in-frame clones only, minus some. The repertoire consists of roughly 400,000 clones, with around nine tenths occurring once and the leading ten covering 10%. The sample taken for sequencing was PBMCs or T cells enriched from blood (not recorded which). These receptors originate from a woman aged 45-65 years who had recovered from COVID-19. CDR3s include the opening cysteine and the closing phenylalanine or tryptophan. D genes are given only for firm matches. Size values are once, few and many counts, or a class for expanded clones, and some rows have none.

.,TRBV28,.,TRBJ1-2,CASSFPGREAGYTF,TGTGCCAGCAGTTTCCCGGGCAGGGAGGCCGGCTACACCTTC
.,TRBV30,TRBD1,TRBJ1-3,CAWSRGTVSGNTIYF,TGTGCCTGGAGTCGGGGGACAGTCTCTGGAAACACCATATATTTT
few,TRBV19,.,TRBJ1-5,CASTLGGAGQPQHF,TGTGCCAGTACCCTAGGGGGGGCTGGTCAGCCCCAGCATTTT
.,TRBV5-8,.,TRBJ1-6,CASSSLGNSPLHF,TGTGCCAGCAGCTCCCTGGGCAATTCACCCCTCCACTTT
.,TRBV5-4,.,TRBJ1-2,CASSLATESYGYTF,TGTGCCAGCAGCTTGGCCACAGAAAGCTATGGCTACACCTTC
.,TRBV6-2/TRBV6-3,TRBD2,TRBJ2-3,CASSLIAGPTDTQYF,TGTGCCAGCAGTTTGATAGCGGGGCCCACAGATACGCAGTATTTT
.,TRBV18,.,TRBJ1-1,CASSSDRTTEAFF,TGTGCCAGCTCCTCTGACAGGACCACTGAAGCTTTCTTT
.,TRBV3-1/TRBV3-2,TRBD1,TRBJ1-5,CASSWTGVNQPQHF,TGTGCCAGCAGCTGGACAGGGGTCAATCAGCCCCAGCATTTT
.,TRBV4-2,TRBD1,TRBJ1-3,CASSHPTGRGNTIYF,TGTGCCAGCAGCCACCCGACAGGGAGGGGAAACACCATATATTTT
.,TRBV11-1,.,TRBJ2-3,CASSLGAVPDTQYF,TGTGCCAGCAGCTTGGGGGCGGTTCCAGATACGCAGTATTTT
once,TRBV6-2/TRBV6-3,TRBD2,TRBJ2-7,CASSAGGRYEQYF,TGTGCCAGCAGTGCGGGGGGGCGATACGAGCAGTACTTC
.,TRBV9,.,TRBJ1-2,CASSVEGSYGYTF,TGTGCCAGCAGCGTAGAAGGGAGCTATGGCTACACCTTC
.,TRBV6-2/TRBV6-3,.,TRBJ1-2,CASSYGHFAQARYTF,TGTGCCAGCAGTTACGGCCATTTCGCGCAGGCCAGGTACACCTTC
.,TRBV5-5,.,TRBJ2-2,CASSLGGLATGELFF,TGTGCCAGCAGCTTGGGAGGGTTGGCCACCGGGGAGCTGTTTTTT
.,TRBV6-5,TRBD1,TRBJ2-3,CASSYGQGSTDTQYF,TGTGCCAGCAGTTACGGACAGGGGAGCACAGATACGCAGTATTTT
.,TRBV19,.,TRBJ1-4,CASSIGTSEKLFF,TGTGCCAGTAGTATTGGGACATCTGAAAAACTGTTTTTT
.,TRBV4-1,TRBD1,TRBJ1-2,CASSQEGQSSYGYTF,TGCGCCAGCAGCCAAGAGGGACAGTCTTCCTATGGCTACACCTTC
.,TRBV30,.,TRBJ1-1,CAWNPDRANTEAFF,TGTGCCTGGAACCCTGACAGAGCGAACACTGAAGCTTTCTTT
.,TRBV24-1,.,TRBJ2-3,CATSETGFTDTQYF,TGTGCCACCAGTGAGACGGGGTTCACAGATACGCAGTATTTT
.,TRBV5-1,TRBD1,TRBJ2-6,CASSLGWLTGAGANVLTF,TGCGCCAGCAGCTTGGGGTGGCTGACAGGGGCTGGGGCCAACGTCCTGACTTTC
.,TRBV9,TRBD1,TRBJ2-2,CASSVRQGWAGELFF,TGTGCCAGCAGCGTGAGACAGGGTTGGGCCGGGGAGCTGTTTTTT
.,TRBV9,.,TRBJ1-2,CASSLTNNYGYTF,TGTGCCAGCAGCCTGACAAACAACTATGGCTACACCTTC
.,TRBV28,.,TRBJ1-2,CASSLNSYGYTF,TGTGCCAGCAGTTTAAACAGTTATGGCTACACCTTC
.,TRBV5-4,TRBD1,TRBJ1-2,CASSLETGRNGYTF,TGTGCCAGCAGCTTGGAGACAGGGCGGAACGGCTACACCTTC
.,TRBV2,TRBD1,TRBJ1-6,CASSMGQANNSPLHF,TGTGCCAGCAGTATGGGACAGGCGAATAATTCACCCCTCCACTTT
.,TRBV11-2,TRBD1,TRBJ2-1,CASSLARDRGYNEQFF,TGTGCCAGCAGCTTAGCTCGGGACAGGGGCTACAATGAGCAGTTCTTC
.,TRBV3-1/TRBV3-2,TRBD1,TRBJ1-4,CASSETGTNEKLFF,TGTGCCAGCAGCGAGACAGGGACTAATGAAAAACTGTTTTTT
.,TRBV6-1,.,TRBJ2-1,CASSEVAGAVFNEQFF,TGTGCCAGCAGTGAAGTTGCGGGGGCGGTATTCAATGAGCAGTTCTTC
.,TRBV2,.,TRBJ1-2,CASRRGNTRGYGYTF,TGTGCCAGCAGGAGAGGGAATACCCGTGGGTATGGCTACACCTTC
.,TRBV6-5,.,TRBJ1-5,CASSPGAAPQPQHF,TGTGCCAGCAGCCCAGGGGCAGCCCCTCAGCCCCAGCATTTT
few,TRBV19,.,TRBJ1-6,CASSWSGDYSPLHF,TGTGCCAGTAGTTGGTCGGGGGACTACTCACCCCTCCACTTT
few,TRBV29-1,.,TRBJ1-2,CSATVNYGYTF,TGCAGCGCGACAGTTAACTATGGCTACACCTTC
.,TRBV2,.,TRBJ1-2,CASSEGTNYGYTF,TGTGCCAGCAGTGAGGGCACGAACTATGGCTACACCTTC
.,TRBV5-1,TRBD1,TRBJ2-2,CASSEGQGNGELFF,TGCGCCAGCAGCGAGGGACAGGGGAACGGGGAGCTGTTTTTT
.,TRBV2,.,TRBJ2-1,CASSDRANNEQFF,TGTGCCAGCAGTGACAGGGCAAATAATGAGCAGTTCTTC
.,TRBV19,TRBD1,TRBJ1-6,CATRETGGPSNSPLHF,TGTGCCACCAGGGAGACAGGGGGCCCTTCTAATTCACCCCTCCACTTT
.,TRBV7-2,TRBD1,TRBJ2-2,CASSLGDRESGELFF,TGTGCCAGCAGCTTGGGGGACAGGGAATCCGGGGAGCTGTTTTTT
.,TRBV28,.,TRBJ1-2,CASSVGGWGYTF,TGTGCCAGCAGTGTCGGGGGTTGGGGCTACACCTTC
.,TRBV7-2,TRBD1,TRBJ1-1,CASARDRHTEAFF,TGTGCCAGCGCCCGGGACAGGCACACTGAAGCTTTCTTT
.,TRBV18,.,TRBJ1-2,CASSPPRNYGYTF,TGTGCCAGCTCACCACCGAGGAACTATGGCTACACCTTC
.,TRBV19,TRBD1,TRBJ1-4,CASSTGQGRTNEKLFF,TGTGCCAGTAGCACCGGACAGGGCCGAACTAATGAAAAACTGTTTTTT
.,TRBV19,.,TRBJ1-2,CASKSRDGYTF,TGTGCCAGTAAAAGCAGGGATGGCTACACCTTC
.,TRBV12-3/TRBV12-4,.,TRBJ1-5,CASSSGPQPQHF,TGTGCCAGCAGTTCAGGTCCCCAGCCCCAGCATTTT
few,TRBV6-1,.,TRBJ1-5,CASSERSGDSGNQPQHF,TGTGCCAGCAGTGAACGGAGCGGGGATTCCGGCAATCAGCCCCAGCATTTT
.,TRBV2,TRBD2,TRBJ2-5,CASGLARETQYF,TGTGCCAGCGGACTAGCCAGGGAGACCCAGTACTTC
.,TRBV12-5,TRBD1,TRBJ1-3,CASGTGGFGNTIYF,TGTGCTTCCGGGACAGGGGGCTTTGGAAACACCATATATTTT
.,TRBV7-2,.,TRBJ2-1,CASSYYTNEQFF,TGTGCCAGCAGCTACTACACCAATGAGCAGTTCTTC
.,TRBV7-2,.,TRBJ1-1,CASSARVLEPEAFF,TGTGCCAGCAGCGCCAGGGTTCTAGAACCTGAAGCTTTCTTT
.,TRBV7-2,.,TRBJ1-6,CASSYRSPSSYNSPLHF,TGTGCCAGCAGCTATCGATCCCCGAGCTCCTATAATTCACCCCTCCACTTT
.,TRBV27,.,TRBJ1-6,CASKRGRQDNSPLHF,TGTGCCAGCAAACGGGGAAGGCAGGATAATTCACCCCTCCACTTT
few,TRBV7-9,.,TRBJ1-6,CASSLWSGLNNSPLHF,TGTGCCAGCAGCTTGTGGAGCGGGCTCAATAATTCACCCCTCCACTTT
.,TRBV5-1,TRBD2,TRBJ2-3,CASSDFGKLAGTQYF,TGCGCCAGCAGTGATTTCGGGAAACTAGCGGGTACGCAGTATTTT
once,TRBV27,TRBD1,TRBJ1-1,CASSPRQGDGRTEAFF,TGTGCCAGCAGTCCTCGACAGGGGGACGGACGGACTGAAGCTTTCTTT
.,TRBV2,.,TRBJ1-6,CASSEVGGETPLHF,TGTGCCAGCAGTGAAGTGGGAGGGGAAACACCCCTCCACTTT
.,TRBV28,TRBD2,TRBJ2-5,CASSLAGVLQETQYF,TGTGCCAGCAGTTTAGCGGGGGTTCTACAAGAGACCCAGTACTTC
.,TRBV7-8,TRBD2,TRBJ2-1,CASTRIAGYNEQFF,TGTGCCAGCACCCGGATAGCGGGTTACAATGAGCAGTTCTTC
.,TRBV12-3/TRBV12-4,.,TRBJ2-2,CASSFVRFGELFF,TGTGCCAGCAGTTTTGTCCGGTTCGGGGAGCTGTTTTTT
.,TRBV19,.,TRBJ1-4,CASSTESGAHLGNRLFF,TGTGCCAGTAGTACCGAGTCAGGGGCGCATCTGGGGAACAGACTGTTTTTT
once,TRBV2,TRBD1,TRBJ1-2,CASSEVQTGGGGYTF,TGTGCCAGCAGTGAAGTGCAGACAGGGGGAGGAGGCTACACCTTC